This T cell receptor (beta chain) originates from a study of cytomegalovirus exposure and HLA in healthy donors. This clone was counted between two and nine times. The PCR employed 60 Vbeta primers together with 13 Jbeta primers. Repertoires were generated with immunoSEQ multiplex PCR, while TCRdb's copy carries only in-frame clones and drops some. The sample comprises roughly 190,000 clones, about 81% of which are singletons, and under 5% rests with the top ten. The origin of this receptor is a man between 25 and 39 years old in good health and CMV-seropositive. The specimen sequenced was PBMCs.

The CDR3 reads CASTRSGTAFEQYF. The CDR3 DNA is TGTGCCAGCACCCGATCCGGGACAGCCTTCGAGCAGTACTTC. V is TRBV5-5 and J is TRBJ2-7; TRBD1 aligns across 7 bases. The CDR3 is 14 residues long. CDR1 SGHKS and CDR2 YYEKEE come from the germline V gene (reference sequence). J lost 6 bases, V lost 6 bases, and 12 bases had no gene match.